The 29 T cell receptor beta chains given below trace back to one sample, sequenced in a study of blood T cell repertoires in COVID-19. TCRdb's copy holds only in-frame clones and misses some; the assay was immunoSEQ multiplex PCR. The table includes under 200,000 clones, roughly 81% detected once. The sample consisted of peripheral blood. The source of these receptors is a woman over 75 with acute or convalescent COVID-19.

CDR3 in amino acids: CASSLGDTEYF. CDR3 coding DNA: TGCGCCAGCAGCTTGGGGGACACTGAGTACTTC. The chain is built from TRBV5-1 and TRBJ2-7, with D tentatively TRBD1 (6 bases). The V gene lost 0 bases and the J gene lost 11 bases, with 9 bases spanning the gap. This CDR3 region has 11 residues. CDR1 is SGHRS and CDR2 is YFSETQ in the germline V gene. Full variable domain (rest looked up from reference TRBV5-1 and TRBJ2-7): KAGVTQTPRYLIKTRGQQVTLSCSPISGHRSVSWYQQTPGQGLQFLFEYFSETQRNKGNFPGRFSGRQFSNSRSEMNVSTLELGDSALYLCASSLGDTEYFGPGTRLTVT.

The V gene is TRBV6-2 or TRBV6-3, the J gene TRBJ2-1; 14 bases are shared with TRBD2. The trim removed 6 bases at V and 2 bases at J, leaving 6 bases unmatched. There are 17 residues in the CDR3. Germline V gene sequence: CDR1 MNHEY, CDR2 SVGEGT. CDR3 sequence reads: CASSRTSGRNPYNEQFF. The CDR3 bases are TGTGCCAGCAGCCGGACTAGCGGGAGGAACCCCTACAATGAGCAGTTCTTC.

The chain employs TRBV5-6 and TRBJ2-4; TRBD1 might be the D (6 bases). There are 14 residues in the CDR3. V lost 1 base and J lost 1, with 6 bases in between. The germline gives CDR1 SGHDT, CDR2 YYEEEE. The CDR3 is CASSLQGAKNIQYF. CDR3 sequence (DNA): TGTGCCAGCAGCTTGCAGGGGGCCAAAAACATTCAGTACTTC.

The V gene is TRBV11-1, the J gene TRBJ2-2, with a tentative D call TRBD2 (6 bases). The germline V gene encodes CDR1 SGHAT and CDR2 FQDESV (reference sequence). This CDR3 is built from 16 residues. Trimming removed 5 bases from V and 6 bases from J, with 19 bases in between. The CDR3 sequence: CASSPSSGLRPGELFF. The CDR3 DNA reads TGTGCCAGCAGCCCCTCCAGCGGGCTCCGGCCCGGGGAGCTGTTTTTT.

The V and J genes are TRBV5-1 and TRBJ2-3, with TRBD2 matching over 9 bases. This CDR3 is 16 amino acids long. CDR1 SGHRS and CDR2 YFSETQ come from the germline V gene. Trimming at V came to 3 bases and at J to 2 bases, leaving 7 bases not matched to a gene. CDR3: CASSSLPSGATDTQYF. The CDR3 DNA is TGCGCCAGCAGCTCCTTACCTAGCGGGGCCACAGATACGCAGTATTTT.

This chain connects TRBV5-1 to TRBJ2-3; 8 bases align to TRBD1. Germline values: CDR1 SGHRS, CDR2 YFSETQ. The CDR3 totals 15 residues. After removal of 7 bases from V and 2 bases from J, the junction contained 9 bases not matched to a gene. DNA for the CDR3: TGCGCCAGCGCTACGACAGGGGCGATCACAGATACGCAGTATTTT. It yields the protein CASATTGAITDTQYF. Full variable domain (rest looked up from reference TRBV5-1 and TRBJ2-3): KAGVTQTPRYLIKTRGQQVTLSCSPISGHRSVSWYQQTPGQGLQFLFEYFSETQRNKGNFPGRFSGRQFSNSRSEMNVSTLELGDSALYLCASATTGAITDTQYFGPGTRLTVL.

This rearrangement joins TRBV6-5 to TRBJ1-2; tentatively, D is TRBD1 (5 bases). The V end was cut by 5 bases, the J end by 4 bases, with 17 bases between. Germline V gene sequence: CDR1 MNHEY, CDR2 SVGAGI. The CDR3 sequence is 15 residues long. CDR3 nucleotides: TGTGCCAGCAGTAATACAGGAGACGCTACCTATGGCTACACCTTC. Amino acids: CASSNTGDATYGYTF.

This sequence joins TRBV2 and TRBJ1-4, with TRBD1 matching 9 bases. CDR1 is SNHLY and CDR2 is FYNNEI in the germline V gene. The CDR3 extends over 15 amino acids. The trim removed 4 bases at V and 6 bases at J, leaving 6 bases unmatched. The CDR3 sequence is CASSGTGGRYEKLFF. The CDR3 DNA sequence: TGTGCCAGCAGTGGAACAGGGGGCCGATATGAAAAACTGTTTTTT.

The chain joins TRBV7-9 to TRBJ2-5; tentatively, D is TRBD1 (5 bases). V gave up 4 bases and J gave up 5 bases, with 14 bases separating them. The CDR3 is made up of 14 amino acids. Germline-derived CDR1 and CDR2 are SEHNR and FQNEAQ (reference sequence). DNA for the CDR3: TGTGCCAGCAGCTCCAGGGTCGTTCCGGAGACCCAGTACTTC. It yields the protein CASSSRVVPETQYF.

The chain joins TRBV30 to TRBJ1-6; D remains ambiguous. This CDR3 is built from 14 residues. Deletions cut 0 bases from V and 6 bases from J, with 9 bases between. CDR1 and CDR2 (germline): GTSNPN, SVGIG (reference sequence). The CDR3 nucleotides read TGTGCCTGGAGTGTTGGGCAGGCTAATTCACCCCTCCACTTT. This encodes CAWSVGQANSPLHF.

This chain uses TRBV9 with TRBJ1-2; D perhaps matches TRBD1 (6 bases). This CDR3 has 14 residues. Trimming shortened V by 0 bases and J by 7 bases, and 13 bases separated the two germline ends. Germline values: CDR1 SGDLS, CDR2 YYNGEE. Written as DNA, the CDR3 is TGTGCCAGCAGCGTAGTCGGGACACCTTCTGGCTACACCTTC. As protein: CASSVVGTPSGYTF.

The rearrangement uses TRBV10-1 and TRBJ2-1; 7 bases agree with TRBD2. The germline CDR1 and CDR2 sequences are WNHNN and SYGVQD (reference sequence). The CDR3 consists of 12 residues. The V gene end was trimmed by 5 bases and the J gene end by 10 bases; junction bases not matched to a gene: 5. CDR3 nucleotides: TGCGCCAGCAGTTCGAGCGGGGAAGAGCAGTTCTTC. This codes for CASSSSGEEQFF.

The chain carries TRBV27 and TRBJ1-1; TRBD1 is a possible D gene (6 bases). Trimming stripped 8 bases from V and 2 bases from J, with 12 bases between. The length of the CDR3 is 13 residues. Germline V CDR1 and CDR2: MNHEY, SMNVEV (reference sequence). The CDR3 nucleotides are TGTGCCAGCCATCCAGGGGCTAACACTGAAGCTTTCTTT. Translating it yields CASHPGANTEAFF.

The gene calls are TRBV9 and TRBJ2-1, with a possible D match to TRBD2 (7 bases). Germline V gene data show CDR1 as SGDLS and CDR2 as YYNGEE. Trimming took 2 bases from V and 6 from J, leaving 24 bases between them. The CDR3 is 18 residues long. This chain's CDR3 is CASSVTSGGGLYTNEQFF. The CDR3, as DNA: TGTGCCAGCAGCGTTACGTCCGGCGGGGGCCTCTATACCAATGAGCAGTTCTTC.

This clone showed up just once. The chain recombines TRBV5-1 with TRBJ1-2, with a possible D match to TRBD1 (5 bases). The CDR3 length is 13 residues. Germline V gives CDR1 SGHRS, CDR2 YFSETQ. V lost 4 bases to trimming and J lost 0 bases, with 7 bases between them. The CDR3 nucleotides are TGCGCCAGCAGCCAAGGGGCTAACTATGGCTACACCTTC. Amino acid sequence: CASSQGANYGYTF.

The V and J genes are TRBV23-1 and TRBJ2-6; D might be TRBD2 (5 bases). TRBV23-1 is labeled an ORF, and its function is uncertain. V gave up 4 bases and J gave up 4 bases, with 11 bases separating them. This CDR3 comprises 15 residues. CDR3 amino acids: CASSRRGLGANVLTF. CDR3 nucleotides: TGCGCCAGCAGTCGTCGAGGGCTGGGGGCCAACGTCCTGACTTTC.

The chain recombines TRBV5-1 with TRBJ2-7; 7 bases match TRBD2. CDR1 and CDR2 (germline): SGHRS, YFSETQ. The CDR3 spans 17 residues. V lost 2 bases and J lost 2; bases outside the gene matches: 13. The CDR3 coding sequence is TGCGCCAGCAGCTTAAAGGCAGGGACTACCCTTCCCTACGAGCAGTACTTC. It codes for CASSLKAGTTLPYEQYF.

The chain links TRBV10-3 to TRBJ1-2, with 7 positions matching TRBD1. Germline V gene data show CDR1 as ENHRY and CDR2 as SYGVKD. The CDR3 is made up of 15 amino acids. Trimming took 4 bases from V and 2 from J; bases not matched to a gene: 7. The CDR3 region has the DNA TGTGCCATCAGTGGCTGGGGACAGACCAACTATGGCTACACCTTC. It translates to CAISGWGQTNYGYTF.

This clone was picked up one time. The genes are TRBV5-1 and TRBJ2-3; D perhaps matches TRBD1 (6 bases). The CDR3 runs 15 residues. CDR1 SGHRS and CDR2 YFSETQ come from the germline V gene. The V end lost 7 bases, the J end lost 1 base, and 16 bases lay between the germline ends. The CDR3 coding sequence is TGCGCCAGCGGACCAACAGGGACCCGCACAGATACGCAGTATTTT. Encoded protein: CASGPTGTRTDTQYF.

The J gene is TRBJ1-2, the V gene TRBV19; D possibly corresponds to TRBD1 (5 bases). CDR1 is LNHDA, CDR2 SQIVND, per germline (reference sequence). The CDR3 is 13 amino acids. The germline V and J ends were trimmed by 6 bases and 8 bases, with 16 bases remaining between them. CDR3 bases: TGTGCCAGTAGCCCCGTGGGGGGGTACGGCTACACCTTC. It is translated as CASSPVGGYGYTF.

The chain joins TRBV18 to TRBJ1-1, with a weak D call TRBD1 (5 bases). V was trimmed by 8 bases and J by 3 bases, leaving 13 bases between them. This CDR3 has 13 amino acids. Germline V gene sequence: CDR1 KGHSH, CDR2 LQKENI. The CDR3 spells CASGGKVDTEAFF. DNA of the CDR3: TGTGCCAGCGGGGGGAAAGTAGACACTGAAGCTTTCTTT.

The chain recombines TRBV28 with TRBJ1-1; D possibly corresponds to TRBD1 (5 bases). Germline CDR1 and CDR2: MDHEN and SYDVKM. Trimming removed 4 bases from V and 10 bases from J, with 16 bases in between. The CDR3 length is 13 residues. The CDR3 DNA reads TGTGCCAGCAGTTCCCCCAGGGTTCCTGCAGCTTTCTTT. Translated, it gives CASSSPRVPAAFF. Drawing the rest from reference TRBV28 and TRBJ1-1, the complete variable domain is DVKVTQSSRYLVKRTGEKVFLECVQDMDHENMFWYRQDPGLGLRLIYFSYDVKMKEKGDIPEGYSVSREKKERFSLILESASTNQTSMYLCASSSPRVPAAFFGQGTRLTVV.

This clone was detected once. The CDR3 protein is CASSLTGADTQYF. CDR3 DNA sequence: TGTGCCAGCAGTTTGACAGGGGCAGATACGCAGTATTTT. V usage is TRBV12-3 or TRBV12-4 and J usage is TRBJ2-3; TRBD1 matches at 8 bases. The CDR3 runs 13 residues. The ends lost 3 bases at V and 4 bases at J; junction bases unmatched: 0.

On this clone: Germline and junction disagree at one end, which may indicate a read error. The genes are TRBV7-2 and TRBJ1-5; the match to TRBD1 covers 8 bases. The CDR3 covers 15 residues. Germline CDR1 is SGHTA and CDR2 is FQGNSA. CDR3 bases: TGTGCCAGCAGTTTAGATACAGGGGGAGGTCAGCCCCAGCATTTT. This codes for CASSLDTGGGQPQHF.

The sample holds a few counts of this clone. This chain links TRBV18 with TRBJ2-3; 10 bases are a match to TRBD2. V was clipped by 6 bases and J by 1 base; unmatched bases: 10. Germline CDR1 is KGHSH and CDR2 is LQKENI. This CDR3 is 17 amino acids long. CDR3 loop: CASSLGASGSGTDTQYF. The CDR3 DNA reads TGTGCCAGCTCCCTCGGGGCTAGCGGGAGTGGCACAGATACGCAGTATTTT.

Note on this clone: This specimen includes other DNA sequences encoding the same CDR3. V gene TRBV7-2 combines with J gene TRBJ2-7; 9 bases agree with TRBD1. There are 14 residues in the CDR3. V was pared by 6 bases and J by 2 bases, with 5 bases of the junction left unmatched. Germline loops: CDR1 SGHTA, CDR2 FQGNSA. CDR3 nucleotides: TGTGCCAGCAGTTCCTACAGGGGGCCCTACGAGCAGTACTTC. Its protein product is CASSSYRGPYEQYF.

Comment on this clone: Sequence at one end of the junction differs from germline and may be a read error. This chain joins TRBV29-1 and TRBJ2-7, with 12 bases fitting TRBD1. Germline-derived CDR1 and CDR2 are SQVTM and ANQGSEA. The CDR3 is 13 amino acids. In nucleotides, the CDR3 is TGCAGCGTTGCACACTGGGACAGGGGGCCCCAGGACTTC. Translation gives CSVAHWDRGPQDF.

This chain uses TRBV27 with TRBJ2-1; possibly TRBD1 for D (5 bases). The germline V gene has CDR1 MNHEY and CDR2 SMNVEV (reference sequence). Between the trimmed V and J ends, which lost 5 bases and 0 bases, there was a span of 14 bases. The CDR3 covers 16 residues. CDR3 nucleotide sequence: TGTGCCAGCAGTATCACAGGCGACCGCTCCTACAATGAGCAGTTCTTC. Its protein is CASSITGDRSYNEQFF.

This sequence joins TRBV5-1 and TRBJ1-2; possible D gene TRBD1, 6 bases. The germline V gene encodes CDR1 SGHRS and CDR2 YFSETQ. CDR3 size: 17 residues. The V end was cut by 4 bases, the J end by 4 bases, with 23 bases between. The CDR3 here is CASSPLTGLPSGYGYTF. CDR3 DNA sequence: TGCGCCAGCAGCCCGCTAACAGGGCTACCGAGCGGCTATGGCTACACCTTC.